Each of the 8 T cell receptor beta chains below was sequenced from the same sample in a study of T cells after posttransplantation cyclophosphamide. Assay used: immunoSEQ multiplex PCR; TCRdb lists only in-frame clones, some missing. The top ten hold around 0.13% of the sample, which has roughly 21,000 clones, about 98% seen once. The source material was naive CD8+ T cells sorted from PBMCs. The receptor source for this set is a man aged 35-49 years in good health, CMV-negative, and a related stem cell transplant donor.

The V gene is TRBV27, the J gene TRBJ2-7, with TRBD1 identical over 7 bases. CDR1 is MNHEY and CDR2 is SMNVEV in the germline V gene (reference sequence). The V and J ends lost 6 bases and 2 bases, in that order; junction bases with no gene match: 4. The CDR3 has 13 amino acids. This CDR3 is CASRGDRTYEQYF. In DNA form, the CDR3 reads TGTGCCAGCAGGGGGGACAGAACCTACGAGCAGTACTTC.

V is TRBV29-1 and J is TRBJ2-7, with D possibly being TRBD2 (5 bases). Germline V gene lookup returns CDR1 SQVTM and CDR2 ANQGSEA. The CDR3 has 13 residues. V lost 4 bases and J 0 bases, leaving 10 bases between the germline ends. The CDR3 DNA reads as TGCAGCGTTGTGGAGGTGAGCTCCTACGAGCAGTACTTC. Amino acid sequence: CSVVEVSSYEQYF.

The chain carries TRBV2 and TRBJ2-7; D is possibly TRBD1 (6 bases). The CDR3 has 15 residues. CDR1 is SNHLY and CDR2 is FYNNEI in the germline V gene. The V end lost 6 bases, the J end lost 0 bases, and 15 bases lay between the germline ends. CDR3 nucleotides: TGTGCCAGCAGGGCCGGGACACATGTCTCCTACGAGCAGTACTTC. It is translated as CASRAGTHVSYEQYF.

The genes are TRBV4-2 and TRBJ2-2; D call uncertain. CDR1 and CDR2 (germline): LGHNA, YNFKEQ. The CDR3 runs 16 residues. V was trimmed by 1 base and J by 2 bases, leaving 11 bases between them. The CDR3 nucleotides read TGTGCCAGCAGCCAAGGTTTGGCAGGCAACACCGGGGAGCTGTTTTTT. Translating it yields CASSQGLAGNTGELFF.

The chain joins TRBV15 to TRBJ2-1; D may be TRBD2 (5 bases). The CDR3 covers 12 residues. Between the trimmed V and J ends, which lost 1 base and 7 bases, there was a span of 5 bases. The germline CDR1 and CDR2 sequences are LNHNV and YYDKDF (reference sequence). CDR3 DNA sequence: TGTGCCACCAGCAGAGCGGGGAATGAGCAGTTCTTC. Encoded protein: CATSRAGNEQFF.

This clone occurred once. The V call is TRBV27, the J call TRBJ1-1; the D gene is possibly TRBD1 (5 bases). The CDR3 is 14 residues long. V dropped 4 bases and J dropped 4 bases, with 13 bases sitting between them. Germline-derived CDR1 and CDR2 are MNHEY and SMNVEV (reference sequence). Here the CDR3 reads CASSWGVGSTEAFF. CDR3 coding DNA: TGTGCCAGCAGTTGGGGGGTTGGAAGCACTGAAGCTTTCTTT.

V gene TRBV27 combines with J gene TRBJ2-3; maybe TRBD1 (6 bases). The CDR3 loop spans 13 amino acids. The germline V gene encodes CDR1 MNHEY and CDR2 SMNVEV (reference sequence). V dropped 5 bases and J dropped 5 bases, with 11 bases sitting between them. CDR3 sequence reads: CASSMYREDTQYF. In nucleotides, the CDR3 is TGTGCCAGCAGTATGTACAGGGAAGATACGCAGTATTTT.

This clone was counted a single time. This chain uses TRBV5-1 with TRBJ2-7; a possible D gene is TRBD1 (6 bases). This CDR3 is 12 amino acids long. In germline, CDR1 is SGHRS, CDR2 YFSETQ. V was clipped by 4 bases and J by 2 bases, with 7 bases between them. CDR3 region: CASSGDTYEQYF. CDR3 DNA: TGCGCCAGCAGCGGGGACACCTACGAGCAGTACTTC.